These T cell receptor beta chains were read from a single sample in a study of shared clonotypes between healthy human individuals. TCRdb keeps only in-frame clones here, not all; method: immunoSEQ multiplex PCR. The repertoire holds about 2 million clones, 95% seen once, with about 0.13% in the top ten. The sequenced sample was naive CD4+ T cells sorted from blood. All receptors come from a young man in good health. Each CDR3 is given with its conserved first and last residue. D genes are given only for firm matches. Where a row states a size, it is once, few, many or the class of an expanded clone; other rows omit it.

cdr3_nt cdr3_aa cdr3_length clone_size d_call j_call v_call
TGCGCCAGCCATAGCGGGAGAAAAGAAGAGACCCAGTACTTC CASHSGRKEETQYF 14 . TRBD2 TRBJ2-5 TRBV4-1
TGTGCCAGCAGGGGACAGCCACTTTCCGGACAGCCCCAGCATTTT CASRGQPLSGQPQHF 15 . TRBD1 TRBJ1-5 TRBV28
TGTGCCAGCAGCTTCACAGGGGAGGGGAATGAAAAACTGTTTTTT CASSFTGEGNEKLFF 15 . TRBD1 TRBJ1-4 TRBV5-4
TGTGCCAGCAGTTCCCTTGAGAAGACTGAAGCTTTCTTT CASSSLEKTEAFF 13 . . TRBJ1-1 TRBV6-5
TGCGCCAGCAGTGAGGGGACAGGGAGAGTGGGGACCCAGTACTTC CASSEGTGRVGTQYF 15 . TRBD1 TRBJ2-5 TRBV10-1
TGTGCCAGCAGCTTAGTAGGTGGAGGCACAGATACGCAGTATTTT CASSLVGGGTDTQYF 15 . . TRBJ2-3 TRBV5-4
TGTGCCAGAAGGGACAGGGAAGCTTTCTTT CARRDREAFF 10 . TRBD1 TRBJ1-1 TRBV5-3
TGTGCCAGCAGCCAAGACATCAGGAACACTGAAGCTTTCTTT CASSQDIRNTEAFF 14 . . TRBJ1-1 TRBV7-2
TGTGCCAGCTCACCGAAGCGACAGGTATATGGCTACACCTTC CASSPKRQVYGYTF 14 . . TRBJ1-2 TRBV18
TGTGCCACCAAACCGGGACAGGGATTCTACGAGCAGTACTTC CATKPGQGFYEQYF 14 . TRBD1 TRBJ2-7 TRBV2
TGCAGCGTTGAAACCGGCGCCACAAACTACAATGAGCAGTTCTTC CSVETGATNYNEQFF 15 once . TRBJ2-1 TRBV29-1
TGTGCCAGCGCGGGACAGCAATACAATGAGCAGTTCTTC CASAGQQYNEQFF 13 . . TRBJ2-1 TRBV6-1
TGCGCCAGCAGCAGCGGCCGGGACAGGGGGCGTCATGAGCAGTTCTTC CASSSGRDRGRHEQFF 16 . TRBD1 TRBJ2-1 TRBV5-1
TGTGCCAGCACAAGGGTTTTGGGAGAGACCCAGTACTTC CASTRVLGETQYF 13 . . TRBJ2-5 TRBV6-1
TGTGCCAGCAGCTTCTCACGGACCCAAGAGACCCAGTACTTC CASSFSRTQETQYF 14 . . TRBJ2-5 TRBV7-9
TGTGCCAGCAGTTCTTTGGGACAGAGCTCCTACGAGCAGTACTTC CASSSLGQSSYEQYF 15 . TRBD1 TRBJ2-7 TRBV27
TGTGCCATCAGTGAGATAGCGGGCACAGATACGCAGTATTTT CAISEIAGTDTQYF 14 . . TRBJ2-3 TRBV10-3
TGTGCCAGCAGTGAATTGGGGACAGGATTCTACGAGCAGTACTTC CASSELGTGFYEQYF 15 . TRBD1 TRBJ2-7 TRBV25-1
TGCGCCAGCAGCTTAGAAGGGGGACAGGAAAAACTGTTTTTT CASSLEGGQEKLFF 14 . TRBD1 TRBJ1-4 TRBV5-1
TGTGCCAGCAGACGATCGGGGGATCGGTATAATTCACCCCTCCACTTT CASRRSGDRYNSPLHF 16 . . TRBJ1-6 TRBV2
TGCGCCAGCAGCTTGGACTCAAGGGCCCCAGATACGCAGTATTTT CASSLDSRAPDTQYF 15 . . TRBJ2-3 TRBV5-1
TGTGCCAGCGGTATTGGCTACACCTTC CASGIGYTF 9 . . TRBJ1-2 TRBV19
TGTGCCTGGAGCGGGAGCATGAACACTGAAGCTTTCTTT CAWSGSMNTEAFF 13 . . TRBJ1-1 TRBV30
TGTGCCAGCAGCCCCCGAGGAGACTATGGCTACACCTTC CASSPRGDYGYTF 13 . . TRBJ1-2 TRBV7-9
TGTGCCAGCAGCCGGGCGGGGTACACAGATACGCAGTATTTT CASSRAGYTDTQYF 14 once . TRBJ2-3 TRBV6-1
TGTGCCTGGAGCACACAGGGTGGTGAAAAACTGTTTTTT CAWSTQGGEKLFF 13 . . TRBJ1-4 TRBV30
TGTGCCTGGAGTCCGCGGAACACCGGGGAGCTGTTTTTT CAWSPRNTGELFF 13 . . TRBJ2-2 TRBV30
TGTGCCACCAGCAGAGGGACAGGGGGGAGCGATCAGCCCCAGCATTTT CATSRGTGGSDQPQHF 16 . TRBD1 TRBJ1-5 TRBV15
TGTGCCAGCAGTTCGACGACGCCGGCCCCCTACGAGCAGTACTTC CASSSTTPAPYEQYF 15 . . TRBJ2-7 TRBV27
TGTGCCAGTACAGGGGGCGGTTCTGGGGCCAACGTCCTGACTTTC CASTGGGSGANVLTF 15 . TRBD1 TRBJ2-6 TRBV19
TGTGCCAGCAGTGAAGGTCTGGAAAGGCATGCTTTCTTT CASSEGLERHAFF 13 . . TRBJ1-1 TRBV2
TGTGCCAGCAGCTTAACAGTTCAAGGCACTGAAGCTTTCTTT CASSLTVQGTEAFF 14 . . TRBJ1-1 TRBV5-8
TGTGCCAGCAGTGTTTATGGGACAGGGGGCATCTACGAGCAGTACTTC CASSVYGTGGIYEQYF 16 once TRBD1 TRBJ2-7 TRBV6-1
TGTGCCAGCACGAGAGGGCGGGACACCGGGGAGCTGTTTTTT CASTRGRDTGELFF 14 once . TRBJ2-2 TRBV27
TGTGCCAGCAGCTTAGATTGGTCGGCCCACGAGCAGTACTTC CASSLDWSAHEQYF 14 . . TRBJ2-7 TRBV7-2
TGTGCCAGTAAAGCGACAGGGGGCCGGCGGTCCTATAATTCACCCCTCCACTTT CASKATGGRRSYNSPLHF 18 . TRBD1 TRBJ1-6 TRBV19
TGTGCCAGCAGTGCCCCGGGACTAGGCGGGTACGAGCAGTACTTC CASSAPGLGGYEQYF 15 . TRBD2 TRBJ2-7 TRBV6-5